Each of the 5 T cell receptor beta chains below was sequenced from the same sample in a study of blood T cell repertoires in COVID-19. The data were produced by immunoSEQ multiplex PCR, yet TCRdb's version contains in-frame clones alone and is incomplete. The profile shows 240,000 or so clones, about three quarters of them singletons. Sequences were obtained from peripheral blood. All receptors come from an elderly woman with acute or convalescent COVID-19.

This clone was detected only a few times. V and J are TRBV4-1 and TRBJ1-2; 12 nucleotides agree with TRBD1. The CDR3 covers 14 residues. Trimming at V came to 5 bases and at J to 7 bases, leaving 5 bases not matched to a gene. Germline CDR1 reads MGHRA; CDR2 reads YSYEKL. The CDR3 sequence: CASSYRDRGLGYTF. The DNA of the CDR3 is TGCGCCAGCAGCTACCGGGACAGGGGGCTTGGCTACACCTTC.

This clone was seen many times. V and J are TRBV5-6 and TRBJ2-3; TRBD2 matches 8 bases. Unmatched junction bases numbered 5, after V lost 0 bases and J lost 2 bases. This CDR3 region has 16 residues. The germline V gene encodes CDR1 SGHDT and CDR2 YYEEEE. CDR3 DNA sequence: TGTGCCAGCAGCTTGGCAGGCGGGGGGCCCACAGATACGCAGTATTTT. It translates to CASSLAGGGPTDTQYF.

This clone appeared a single time. This rearrangement joins TRBV9 to TRBJ2-7, with D unresolved. The germline gives CDR1 SGDLS, CDR2 YYNGEE. The CDR3 totals 16 residues. V shed 0 bases and J shed 1 base, with 14 bases lying between them. The CDR3 coding sequence is TGTGCCAGCAGCGTAGATGGCAGGAACCCGTCCTACGAGCAGTACTTC. This encodes CASSVDGRNPSYEQYF.

This clone was seen only once. The chain has TRBV12-3 or TRBV12-4 and TRBJ2-2; D gene unclear. V was clipped by 2 bases and J by 8 bases, with 6 bases between them. CDR3 size: 12 residues. The CDR3 nucleotides are TGTGCCAGCAGTTTATCGTTGGGGGAGCTGTTTTTT. Protein product: CASSLSLGELFF.

The chain links TRBV10-1 to TRBJ1-5, with TRBD1 matching 8 bases. Germline assignment: CDR1 WNHNN and CDR2 SYGVQD (reference sequence). This CDR3 has 18 amino acids. Trimming at V came to 1 base and at J to 4 bases, leaving 12 bases not matched to a gene. DNA of the CDR3: TGCGCCAGCAGTGAGTTTCCGGACAGGGTAGTTTTGAATCAGCCCCAGCATTTT. Residues: CASSEFPDRVVLNQPQHF.